This T cell receptor beta chain was identified during a study of technical replicates of blood from several donors. The V gene's germline CDR1 is SNHLY and CDR2 FYNNEI. CDR3 length: 15 amino acids. The V end was cut by 11 bases, the J end by 1 base, with 21 bases between. The assay was immunoSEQ multiplex PCR, and TCRdb's table has in-frame clones only and misses some. The sample lists roughly 90,000 clones, approximately 94% occurring once. Sequencing was carried out using T cells isolated from PBMCs. The J gene is TRBJ2-7, the V gene TRBV2; D perhaps matches TRBD2 (5 bases). The sequence came from a human donor in good health. CDR3 coding DNA: TGTGCCTCCGTAGAGGGCGTTATTGTATCCTACGAGCAGTACTTC. Amino acids: CASVEGVIVSYEQYF.